This TCR beta chain originates from a study of blood T cell repertoires in COVID-19. Study details: Sites across the United States, Italy and Spain contributed samples from acute and convalescent COVID-19. The analysed material was cDNA or gDNA that came from T cells, B-cell-depleted T cells, or PBMCs.

Looked up from germline, CDR1 is MDHEN and CDR2 is SYDVKM. The germline V and J ends were trimmed by 3 bases and 4 bases, with 9 bases remaining between them. The length of the CDR3 is 14 residues. Method: immunoSEQ multiplex PCR; TCRdb's copy keeps in-frame clones and lacks some. The data show some 250,000 clones, approximately 85% seen once. This sequence joins TRBV28 and TRBJ1-4; D might be TRBD1 (5 bases). The origin of this receptor is a man aged 80 or over with acute or convalescent COVID-19. Input material: peripheral blood. As DNA, the CDR3 is TGTGCCAGCAGTTTGGGGCGGAGTAATGAAAAACTGTTTTTT. It translates to CASSLGRSNEKLFF.